Reported below is one T cell receptor beta chain. The sample belongs to a study of siplizumab effects on memory and regulatory T cells. Some clones are missing from TCRdb's copy, which holds only in-frame ones; the method was immunoSEQ multiplex PCR. This sample has roughly 120,000 clones; roughly 92% occur once, and the top ten carry 1% to 1.5%. Specimen: CD4+ T cells sorted from blood. The receptor's source is a human donor in good health.

The CDR3 sequence: CASTQQGPSTNEKLFF. CDR3 in DNA: TGTGCCAGCACCCAGCAGGGGCCCTCAACTAATGAAAAACTGTTTTTT. The V and J genes are TRBV2 and TRBJ1-4; D possibly corresponds to TRBD1 (6 bases). Looked up from germline, CDR1 is SNHLY and CDR2 is FYNNEI. V dropped 7 bases and J dropped 0 bases, with 15 bases sitting between them. The CDR3 sequence is 16 residues long.